This T cell receptor (beta chain) appears in the sequencing data of a study of blood T cell repertoires in COVID-19. For the study at large: Both acute and convalescent COVID-19 samples were obtained from the United States, Italy and Spain. PBMCs, B-cell-depleted T cells, or T cells were the source of the cDNA or gDNA that made up the material.

Data came from immunoSEQ multiplex PCR; TCRdb stores just in-frame clones and leaves some out. Among around 250,000 clones listed, roughly nine tenths were seen once. The CDR3 covers 13 residues. The V gene lost 8 bases and the J gene lost 2 bases, with 10 bases spanning the gap. Sequenced sample: PBMCs or T cells enriched from blood (not recorded which). The receptor comes from a human donor in a cohort exposed to, infected with or recovered from COVID-19 (not recorded which). The donor label of this sample is uncertain. The rearrangement uses TRBV12-3 or TRBV12-4 and TRBJ1-5, with D unresolved. The CDR3 DNA reads as TGTGCCAGCCGTGCCGGGGGCAATCAGCCCCAGCATTTT. It translates to CASRAGGNQPQHF.